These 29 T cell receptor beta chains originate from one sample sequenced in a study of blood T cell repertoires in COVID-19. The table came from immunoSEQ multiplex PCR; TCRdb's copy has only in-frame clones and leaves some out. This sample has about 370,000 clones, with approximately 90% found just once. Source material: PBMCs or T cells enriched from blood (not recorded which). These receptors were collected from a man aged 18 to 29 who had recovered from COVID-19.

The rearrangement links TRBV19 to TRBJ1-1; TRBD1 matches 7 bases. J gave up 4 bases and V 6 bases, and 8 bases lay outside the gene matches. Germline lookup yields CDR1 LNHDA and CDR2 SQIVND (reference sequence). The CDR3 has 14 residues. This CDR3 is CASRTPTGATEAFF. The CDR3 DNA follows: TGTGCCAGTAGGACCCCCACAGGGGCCACTGAAGCTTTCTTT. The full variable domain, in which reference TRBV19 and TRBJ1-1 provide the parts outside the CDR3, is DGGITQSPKYLFRKEGQNVTLSCEQNLNHDAMYWYRQDPGQGLRLIYYSQIVNDFQKGDIAEGYSVSREKKESFPLTVTSAQKNPTAFYLCASRTPTGATEAFFGQGTRLTVV.

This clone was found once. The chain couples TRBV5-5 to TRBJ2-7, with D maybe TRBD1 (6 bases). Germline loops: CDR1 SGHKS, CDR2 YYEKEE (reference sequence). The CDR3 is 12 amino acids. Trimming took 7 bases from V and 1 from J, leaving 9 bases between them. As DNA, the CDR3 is TGTGCCAGCGGGACATATTCCTACGAGCAGTACTTC. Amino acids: CASGTYSYEQYF.

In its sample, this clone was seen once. Here the CDR3 reads CASRTGTANYGYTF. DNA of the CDR3: TGTGCCAGCAGGACCGGGACAGCTAACTATGGCTACACCTTC. The genes are TRBV28 and TRBJ1-2; 7 bases line up with TRBD1. There are 14 residues in the CDR3. Germline trimming cut 6 bases from V and 0 bases from J; bases unmatched to any gene: 4. Per germline, CDR1 MDHEN and CDR2 SYDVKM.

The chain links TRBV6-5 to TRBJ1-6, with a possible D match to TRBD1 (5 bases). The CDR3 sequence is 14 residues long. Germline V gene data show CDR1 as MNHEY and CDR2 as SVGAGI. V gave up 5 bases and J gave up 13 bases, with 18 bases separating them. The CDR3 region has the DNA TGTGCCAGCAGTATGCGGAGCCCTCAGGGTCCCCTCCACTTT. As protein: CASSMRSPQGPLHF.

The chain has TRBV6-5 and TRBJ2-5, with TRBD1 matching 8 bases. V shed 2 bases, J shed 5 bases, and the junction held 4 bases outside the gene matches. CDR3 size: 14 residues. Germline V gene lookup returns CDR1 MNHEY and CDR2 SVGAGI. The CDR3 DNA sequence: TGTGCCAGCAGTTACGGACAGGGTGTGGAGACCCAGTACTTC. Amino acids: CASSYGQGVETQYF.

The CDR3 spells CASSQGLAGGETQYF. The DNA for the CDR3 is TGTGCCAGCAGCCAAGGACTAGCGGGAGGGGAGACCCAGTACTTC. The chain joins TRBV14 to TRBJ2-5, with 14 bases that match TRBD2. The trim removed 1 base at V and 5 bases at J, leaving 0 bases unmatched. The CDR3 is 15 residues long. Germline V gene sequence: CDR1 SGHDN, CDR2 FVKESK.

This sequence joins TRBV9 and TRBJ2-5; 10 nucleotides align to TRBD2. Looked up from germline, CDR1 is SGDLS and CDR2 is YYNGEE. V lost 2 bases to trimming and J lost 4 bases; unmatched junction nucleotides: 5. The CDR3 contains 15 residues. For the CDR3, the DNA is TGTGCCAGCAGCGTCAGCGGGGGGGTGCCAGAGACCCAGTACTTC. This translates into CASSVSGGVPETQYF.

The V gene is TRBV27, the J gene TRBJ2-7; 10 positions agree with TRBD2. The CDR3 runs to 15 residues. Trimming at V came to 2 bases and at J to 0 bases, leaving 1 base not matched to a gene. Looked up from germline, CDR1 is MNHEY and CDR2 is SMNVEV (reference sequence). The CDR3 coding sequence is TGTGCCAGCAGTTTAGCTAGCGGGGGCTCCTACGAGCAGTACTTC. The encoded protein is CASSLASGGSYEQYF.

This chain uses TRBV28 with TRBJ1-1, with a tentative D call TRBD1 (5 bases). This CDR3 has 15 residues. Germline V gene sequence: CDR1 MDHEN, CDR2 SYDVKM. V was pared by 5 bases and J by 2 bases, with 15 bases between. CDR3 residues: CASSGSRGPNTEAFF. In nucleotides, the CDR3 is TGTGCCAGCAGTGGGTCAAGGGGCCCTAACACTGAAGCTTTCTTT.

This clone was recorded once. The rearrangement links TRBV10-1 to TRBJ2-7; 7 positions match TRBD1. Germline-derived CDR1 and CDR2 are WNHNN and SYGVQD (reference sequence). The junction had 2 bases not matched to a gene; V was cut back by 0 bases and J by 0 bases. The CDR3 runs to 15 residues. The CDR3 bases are TGCGCCAGCAGTGAGTCGGGACAGCTCTCCTACGAGCAGTACTTC. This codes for CASSESGQLSYEQYF.

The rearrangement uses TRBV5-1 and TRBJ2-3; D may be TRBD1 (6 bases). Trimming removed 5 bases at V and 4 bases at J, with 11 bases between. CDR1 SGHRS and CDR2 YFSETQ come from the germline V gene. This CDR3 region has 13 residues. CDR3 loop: CASRDYRADTQYF. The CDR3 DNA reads TGCGCCAGCAGAGATTACAGGGCAGATACGCAGTATTTT.

Written as DNA, the CDR3 is TGTGCCAGCAGCAGTAGGACTAGCGGTAGCTACGAGCAGTACTTC. Residues: CASSSRTSGSYEQYF. V and J are TRBV2 and TRBJ2-7; 10 nucleotides match TRBD2. Germline V gives CDR1 SNHLY, CDR2 FYNNEI. The trim removed 6 bases at V and 3 bases at J, leaving 8 bases unmatched. The CDR3 length is 15 residues.

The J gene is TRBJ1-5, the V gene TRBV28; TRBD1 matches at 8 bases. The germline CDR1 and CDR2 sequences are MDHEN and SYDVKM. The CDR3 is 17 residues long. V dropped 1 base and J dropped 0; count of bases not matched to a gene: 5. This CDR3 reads CASSLSGGAPSNQPQHF. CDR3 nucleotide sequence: TGTGCCAGCAGTTTATCAGGGGGCGCCCCTAGCAATCAGCCCCAGCATTTT.

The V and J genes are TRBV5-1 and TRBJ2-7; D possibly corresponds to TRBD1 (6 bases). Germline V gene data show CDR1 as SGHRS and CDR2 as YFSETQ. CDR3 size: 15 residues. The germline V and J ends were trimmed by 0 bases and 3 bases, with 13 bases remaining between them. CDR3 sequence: CASSLVAGESYEQYF. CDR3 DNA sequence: TGCGCCAGCAGCTTGGTAGCAGGGGAAAGCTACGAGCAGTACTTC.

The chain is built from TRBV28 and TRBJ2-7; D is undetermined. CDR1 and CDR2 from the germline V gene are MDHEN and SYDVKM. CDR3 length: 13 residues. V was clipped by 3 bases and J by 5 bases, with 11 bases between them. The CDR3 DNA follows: TGTGCCAGCAGTTTCCCCAACAGTCACGAGCAGTACTTC. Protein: CASSFPNSHEQYF.

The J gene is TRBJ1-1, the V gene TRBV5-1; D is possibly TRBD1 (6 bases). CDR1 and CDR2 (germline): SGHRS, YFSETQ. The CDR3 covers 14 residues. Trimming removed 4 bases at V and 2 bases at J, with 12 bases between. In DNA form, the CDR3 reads TGCGCCAGCAGCCCAAGACAGGACAACACTGAAGCTTTCTTT. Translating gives CASSPRQDNTEAFF.

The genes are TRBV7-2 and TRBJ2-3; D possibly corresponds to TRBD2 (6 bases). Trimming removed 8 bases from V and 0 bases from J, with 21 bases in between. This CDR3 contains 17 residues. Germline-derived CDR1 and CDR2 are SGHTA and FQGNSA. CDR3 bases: TGTGCCAGCGAGCATTTCTCAGTGGACTATAGCACAGATACGCAGTATTTT. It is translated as CASEHFSVDYSTDTQYF.

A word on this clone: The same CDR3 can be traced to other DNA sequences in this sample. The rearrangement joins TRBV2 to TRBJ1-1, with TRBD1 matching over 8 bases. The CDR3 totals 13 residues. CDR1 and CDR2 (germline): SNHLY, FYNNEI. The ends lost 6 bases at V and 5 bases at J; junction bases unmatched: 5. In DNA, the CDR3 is TGTGCCAGCAGGGGAACAGGGGGAACTGAAGCTTTCTTT. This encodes CASRGTGGTEAFF. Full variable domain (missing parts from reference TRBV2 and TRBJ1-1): EPEVTQTPSHQVTQMGQEVILRCVPISNHLYFYWYRQILGQKVEFLVSFYNNEISEKSEIFDDQFSVERPDGSNFTLKIRSTKLEDSAMYFCASRGTGGTEAFFGQGTRLTVV.

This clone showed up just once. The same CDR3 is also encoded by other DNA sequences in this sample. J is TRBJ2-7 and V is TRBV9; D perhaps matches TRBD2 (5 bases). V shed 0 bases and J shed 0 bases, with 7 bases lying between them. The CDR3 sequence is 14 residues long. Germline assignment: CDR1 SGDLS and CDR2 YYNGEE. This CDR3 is CASSVDLASYEQYF. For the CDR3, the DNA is TGTGCCAGCAGCGTAGACCTAGCCTCCTACGAGCAGTACTTC.

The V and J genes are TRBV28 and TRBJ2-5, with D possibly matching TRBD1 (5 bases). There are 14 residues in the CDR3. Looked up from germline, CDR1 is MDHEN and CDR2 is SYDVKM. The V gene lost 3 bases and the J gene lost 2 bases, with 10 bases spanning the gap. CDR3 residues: CASSLSDSQETQYF. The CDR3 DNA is TGTGCCAGCAGTTTGTCCGACAGTCAAGAGACCCAGTACTTC. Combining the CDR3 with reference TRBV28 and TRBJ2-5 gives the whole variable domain DVKVTQSSRYLVKRTGEKVFLECVQDMDHENMFWYRQDPGLGLRLIYFSYDVKMKEKGDIPEGYSVSREKKERFSLILESASTNQTSMYLCASSLSDSQETQYFGPGTRLLVL.

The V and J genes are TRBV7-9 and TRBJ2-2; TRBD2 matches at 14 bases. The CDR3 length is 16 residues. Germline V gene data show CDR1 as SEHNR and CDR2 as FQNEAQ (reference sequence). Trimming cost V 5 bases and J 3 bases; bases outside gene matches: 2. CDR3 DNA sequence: TGTGCCAGCAGCCAGGGACTAGCGGGAGACACCGGGGAGCTGTTTTTT. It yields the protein CASSQGLAGDTGELFF.

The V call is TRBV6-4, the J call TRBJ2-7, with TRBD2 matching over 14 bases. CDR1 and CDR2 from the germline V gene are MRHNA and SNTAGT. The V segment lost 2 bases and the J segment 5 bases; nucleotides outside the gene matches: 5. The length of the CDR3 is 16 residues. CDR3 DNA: TGTGCCAGCAGTGACACCCGACTAGCGGGGGGGGACGAGCAGTACTTC. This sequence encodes CASSDTRLAGGDEQYF.

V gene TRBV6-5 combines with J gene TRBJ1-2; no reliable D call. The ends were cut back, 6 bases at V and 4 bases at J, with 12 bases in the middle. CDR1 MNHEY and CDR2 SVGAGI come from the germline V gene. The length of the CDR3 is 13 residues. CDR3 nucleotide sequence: TGTGCCAGCAGGTATTCCAGAATCTATGGCTACACCTTC. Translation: CASRYSRIYGYTF.

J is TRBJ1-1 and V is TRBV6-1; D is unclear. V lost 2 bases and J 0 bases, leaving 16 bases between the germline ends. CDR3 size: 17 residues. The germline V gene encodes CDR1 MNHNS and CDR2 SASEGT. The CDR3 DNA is TGTGCCAGCAGTGAAAATATTGGTGGCAATCTGAACACTGAAGCTTTCTTT. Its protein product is CASSENIGGNLNTEAFF.

This CDR3 is CASIDGQNYGYTF. The CDR3 DNA sequence: TGTGCCAGTATAGATGGACAGAACTATGGCTACACCTTC. The J gene is TRBJ1-2, the V gene TRBV19, with D tentatively TRBD1 (6 bases). The CDR3 contains 13 residues. The germline V and J ends were trimmed by 7 bases and 2 bases, with 11 bases remaining between them. The germline V gene has CDR1 LNHDA and CDR2 SQIVND (reference sequence).

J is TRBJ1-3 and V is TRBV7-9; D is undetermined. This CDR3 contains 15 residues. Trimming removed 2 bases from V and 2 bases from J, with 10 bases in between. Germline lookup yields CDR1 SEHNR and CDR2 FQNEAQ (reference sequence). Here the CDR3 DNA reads TGTGCCAGCAGCTTACTATCGGGAGCTGGAAACACCATATATTTT. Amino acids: CASSLLSGAGNTIYF.

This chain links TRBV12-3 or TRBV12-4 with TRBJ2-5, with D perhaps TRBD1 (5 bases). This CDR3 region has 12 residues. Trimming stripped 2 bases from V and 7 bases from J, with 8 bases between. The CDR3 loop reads CASSLSRVTQYF. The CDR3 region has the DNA TGTGCCAGCAGTTTAAGCAGGGTGACCCAGTACTTC.

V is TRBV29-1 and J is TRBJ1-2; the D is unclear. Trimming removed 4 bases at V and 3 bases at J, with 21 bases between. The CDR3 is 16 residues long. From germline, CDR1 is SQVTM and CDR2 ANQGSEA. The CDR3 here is CSVGSPGGSEDYGYTF. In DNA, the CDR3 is TGCAGCGTTGGCTCACCGGGTGGCAGTGAGGACTATGGCTACACCTTC.

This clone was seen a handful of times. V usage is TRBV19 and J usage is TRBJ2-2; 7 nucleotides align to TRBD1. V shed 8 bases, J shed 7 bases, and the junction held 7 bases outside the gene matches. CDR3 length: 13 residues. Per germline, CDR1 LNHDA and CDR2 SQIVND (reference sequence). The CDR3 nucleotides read TGTGCCAGTTCCGGACAGGTATTCGGGGAGCTGTTTTTT. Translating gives CASSGQVFGELFF.